A selection of T cell receptor beta chains follows, all from one sample in a study of cytomegalovirus exposure and HLA in healthy donors. Profiling relied on immunoSEQ multiplex PCR, and the TCRdb table lists in-frame clones only, not all of them. The sample lists nearly 110,000 clones, roughly 80% occurring once. Sequenced input: PBMCs. These receptors were taken from a middle-aged man in good health and CMV-seronegative. CDR3s include the opening cysteine and the closing phenylalanine or tryptophan. Fields, in order: V gene, J gene, D gene, clone size, CDR3 protein, CDR3 DNA. A D gene is named only where the DNA matches it firmly. Clone size is given for some rows only: seen once, a few or many times, or a class if the clone is expanded.

v_gene: TRBV7-9
j_gene: TRBJ1-2
d_gene: .
abundance: .
CDR3aa: CASSFLGGNGYTF
CDR3nt: TGTGCCAGCAGCTTTTTGGGAGGCAATGGCTACACCTTC

v_gene: TRBV7-9
j_gene: TRBJ2-3
d_gene: .
abundance: .
CDR3aa: CASGTSRGLPDTQYF
CDR3nt: TGTGCCAGCGGGACCTCTCGGGGGTTGCCAGATACGCAGTATTTT

v_gene: TRBV7-2
j_gene: TRBJ1-2
d_gene: .
abundance: .
CDR3aa: CASSPETVNYGYTF
CDR3nt: TGTGCCAGCAGCCCCGAGACAGTTAACTATGGCTACACCTTC

v_gene: TRBV7-2
j_gene: TRBJ2-3
d_gene: .
abundance: .
CDR3aa: CASSLGLTTDTQYF
CDR3nt: TGTGCCAGCAGCCTTGGACTAACCACAGATACGCAGTATTTT

v_gene: TRBV19
j_gene: TRBJ1-1
d_gene: TRBD1
abundance: .
CDR3aa: CASSMGTGDLTEAFF
CDR3nt: TGTGCCAGTAGTATGGGGACAGGGGACCTCACTGAAGCTTTCTTT

v_gene: TRBV19
j_gene: TRBJ1-5
d_gene: .
abundance: few
CDR3aa: CASSITAGQNNQPQHF
CDR3nt: TGTGCCAGTAGTATAACAGCGGGCCAGAACAATCAGCCCCAGCATTTT

v_gene: TRBV7-9
j_gene: TRBJ1-1
d_gene: .
abundance: few
CDR3aa: CASSLTGDTEAFF
CDR3nt: TGTGCCAGCAGTCTAACGGGAGACACTGAAGCTTTCTTT

v_gene: TRBV7-9
j_gene: TRBJ1-6
d_gene: .
abundance: .
CDR3aa: CASSQDLTRDSPLHF
CDR3nt: TGTGCCAGCAGCCAGGATCTTACCCGAGATTCACCCCTCCACTTT

v_gene: TRBV5-1
j_gene: TRBJ1-2
d_gene: .
abundance: .
CDR3aa: CASSLVDTKEGYTF
CDR3nt: TGCGCCAGCAGCTTGGTGGACACAAAGGAGGGCTACACCTTC

v_gene: TRBV6-5
j_gene: TRBJ2-1
d_gene: .
abundance: .
CDR3aa: CASSRGLRNNEQFF
CDR3nt: TGTGCCAGCAGCCGGGGACTGCGGAACAATGAGCAGTTCTTC

v_gene: TRBV6-1
j_gene: TRBJ1-2
d_gene: TRBD1
abundance: .
CDR3aa: CASSWDRGNGYTF
CDR3nt: TGTGCCAGCAGTTGGGACAGGGGGAATGGCTACACCTTC

v_gene: TRBV15
j_gene: TRBJ2-5
d_gene: .
abundance: .
CDR3aa: CATSRDPSVRETQYF
CDR3nt: TGTGCCACCAGCAGAGACCCCTCGGTGAGAGAGACCCAGTACTTC

v_gene: TRBV6-1
j_gene: TRBJ1-1
d_gene: TRBD1
abundance: .
CDR3aa: CASSEQDRATEAFF
CDR3nt: TGTGCCAGCAGTGAACAGGACAGGGCAACTGAAGCTTTCTTT

v_gene: TRBV30
j_gene: TRBJ2-3
d_gene: TRBD1
abundance: few
CDR3aa: CAWRPTGGTDTQYF
CDR3nt: TGTGCCTGGAGGCCGACAGGGGGCACAGATACGCAGTATTTT

v_gene: TRBV11-1
j_gene: TRBJ1-6
d_gene: .
abundance: .
CDR3aa: CASSLGQRDSPLHF
CDR3nt: TGTGCCAGCAGCCTGGGACAAAGGGATTCACCCCTCCACTTT

v_gene: TRBV5-1
j_gene: TRBJ1-1
d_gene: .
abundance: .
CDR3aa: CASSLYPGEGTEAFF
CDR3nt: TGCGCCAGCAGCTTGTATCCGGGGGAAGGCACTGAAGCTTTCTTT

v_gene: TRBV10-1
j_gene: TRBJ1-1
d_gene: .
abundance: once
CDR3aa: CASSESKGSTEAFF
CDR3nt: TGCGCCAGCAGTGAGTCGAAAGGGAGCACTGAAGCTTTCTTT

v_gene: TRBV19
j_gene: TRBJ2-1
d_gene: TRBD1
abundance: .
CDR3aa: CASATGGFVNEQFF
CDR3nt: TGTGCCAGTGCAACAGGGGGCTTCGTTAATGAGCAGTTCTTC

v_gene: TRBV6-5
j_gene: TRBJ2-2
d_gene: .
abundance: .
CDR3aa: CASSSGIHTGELFF
CDR3nt: TGTGCCAGCAGTTCGGGGATTCACACCGGGGAGCTGTTTTTT

v_gene: TRBV7-9
j_gene: TRBJ2-7
d_gene: TRBD2
abundance: .
CDR3aa: CASSLGLAGVGQYF
CDR3nt: TGTGCCAGCAGCTTGGGACTAGCGGGGGTTGGGCAGTACTTC

v_gene: TRBV19
j_gene: TRBJ2-3
d_gene: .
abundance: .
CDR3aa: CATRGLPFLTQYF
CDR3nt: TGTGCCACCAGGGGACTACCTTTCCTTACGCAGTATTTT

v_gene: TRBV6-5
j_gene: TRBJ1-2
d_gene: TRBD1
abundance: .
CDR3aa: CASSYSGQEKYGYTF
CDR3nt: TGTGCCAGCAGTTACTCGGGACAGGAGAAATATGGCTACACCTTC

v_gene: TRBV11-3
j_gene: TRBJ2-2
d_gene: TRBD1
abundance: .
CDR3aa: CASSLAGQLSGELFF
CDR3nt: TGTGCCAGCAGCTTAGCGGGACAGCTTTCCGGGGAGCTGTTTTTT

v_gene: TRBV7-9
j_gene: TRBJ2-3
d_gene: .
abundance: once
CDR3aa: CSSSLIPDTQYF
CDR3nt: TGTTCCAGCAGCTTAATTCCGGATACGCAGTATTTT

v_gene: TRBV6-5
j_gene: TRBJ2-3
d_gene: .
abundance: .
CDR3aa: CVSSSFGLLYTQYF
CDR3nt: TGTGTCAGCAGTTCCTTCGGACTACTATATACGCAGTATTTT

v_gene: TRBV7-7
j_gene: TRBJ2-1
d_gene: .
abundance: .
CDR3aa: CAVQGTYNEQFF
CDR3nt: TGTGCTGTCCAGGGCACCTACAATGAGCAGTTCTTC

v_gene: TRBV10-1
j_gene: TRBJ2-2
d_gene: .
abundance: .
CDR3aa: CASSDSGNTGELFF
CDR3nt: TGCGCCAGCAGTGACTCGGGGAACACCGGGGAGCTGTTTTTT

v_gene: TRBV30
j_gene: TRBJ2-7
d_gene: .
abundance: .
CDR3aa: CAWSTPQGQYF
CDR3nt: TGTGCCTGGAGTACCCCACAGGGGCAGTACTTC

v_gene: TRBV11-3
j_gene: TRBJ1-6
d_gene: .
abundance: .
CDR3aa: CASSPGGGYSPLHF
CDR3nt: TGTGCCAGCAGCCCCGGAGGCGGTTATTCACCCCTCCACTTT

v_gene: TRBV10-2
j_gene: TRBJ1-5
d_gene: TRBD1
abundance: .
CDR3aa: CASRAGTVNQPQHF
CDR3nt: TGCGCCAGCAGAGCCGGGACAGTCAATCAGCCCCAGCATTTT

v_gene: TRBV6-5
j_gene: TRBJ1-4
d_gene: TRBD1
abundance: .
CDR3aa: CASRDRDRGEKLFF
CDR3nt: TGTGCCAGCAGAGACCGGGACAGGGGTGAAAAACTGTTTTTT

v_gene: TRBV6-6
j_gene: TRBJ1-1
d_gene: .
abundance: .
CDR3aa: CASSYRGFNTEAFF
CDR3nt: TGTGCCAGCAGTTACCGGGGGTTTAACACTGAAGCTTTCTTT

v_gene: TRBV27
j_gene: TRBJ1-2
d_gene: TRBD1
abundance: .
CDR3aa: CASSLFGTVPNYGYTF
CDR3nt: TGTGCCAGCAGTTTATTCGGGACAGTCCCTAACTATGGCTACACCTTC

v_gene: TRBV27
j_gene: TRBJ2-3
d_gene: .
abundance: .
CDR3aa: CASSPLIPTDTQYF
CDR3nt: TGTGCCAGCAGTCCACTGATACCCACAGATACGCAGTATTTT

v_gene: TRBV25-1
j_gene: TRBJ1-2
d_gene: .
abundance: few
CDR3aa: CASSEYGQEHYGYTF
CDR3nt: TGTGCCAGCAGTGAATACGGACAAGAACACTATGGCTACACCTTC

v_gene: TRBV6-5
j_gene: TRBJ2-3
d_gene: .
abundance: few
CDR3aa: CASSQLDPGDTQYF
CDR3nt: TGTGCCAGCAGTCAACTCGACCCAGGAGATACGCAGTATTTT

v_gene: TRBV10-3
j_gene: TRBJ2-3
d_gene: TRBD2
abundance: .
CDR3aa: CAISKGLAGTDTQYF
CDR3nt: TGTGCCATCAGTAAAGGACTAGCGGGCACAGATACGCAGTATTTT